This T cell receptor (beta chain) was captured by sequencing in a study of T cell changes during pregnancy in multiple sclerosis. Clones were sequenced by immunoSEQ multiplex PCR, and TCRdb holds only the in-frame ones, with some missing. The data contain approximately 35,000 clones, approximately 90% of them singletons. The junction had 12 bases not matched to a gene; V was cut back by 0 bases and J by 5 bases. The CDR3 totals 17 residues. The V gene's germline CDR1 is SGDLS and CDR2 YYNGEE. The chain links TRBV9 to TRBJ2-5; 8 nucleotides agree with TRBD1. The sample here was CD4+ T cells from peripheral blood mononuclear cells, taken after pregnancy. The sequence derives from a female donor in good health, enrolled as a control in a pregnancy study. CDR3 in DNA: TGTGCCAGCAGCGTAGGAGGTGCAGGGGGCGCTTATGAGACCCAGTACTTC. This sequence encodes CASSVGGAGGAYETQYF.